The T cell receptor (beta chain) described here comes from a study of blood T cell repertoires in COVID-19. Study as a whole: T cells, B-cell-depleted T cells, or PBMCs supplied cDNA or gDNA.

Authors' analysis steps: Reference gene primers were amplified, and this amplification served to estimate nucleated cell counts. Sequenced by immunoSEQ multiplex PCR; TCRdb stores in-frame clones only, minus some. V, J and clone size are taken as reported in that table, and D and trimming were inferred from the DNA itself. The repertoire holds 100,000 to 150,000 clones, with roughly 92% as singletons. The CDR3 is 17 residues long. The ends lost 2 bases at V and 1 base at J; junction bases unmatched: 5. The germline CDR1 and CDR2 sequences are MDHEN and SYDVKM. The chain links TRBV28 to TRBJ2-5; 12 bases line up with TRBD2. The sequence was collected from a man aged 45-65 years with COVID-19, enrolled during active disease. Sequencing was done on a sample of peripheral blood. The DNA of the CDR3 is TGTGCCAGCAGTTTAGAACTAGCGGGAGGTCCCCAAGAGACCCAGTACTTC. The encoded protein is CASSLELAGGPQETQYF.